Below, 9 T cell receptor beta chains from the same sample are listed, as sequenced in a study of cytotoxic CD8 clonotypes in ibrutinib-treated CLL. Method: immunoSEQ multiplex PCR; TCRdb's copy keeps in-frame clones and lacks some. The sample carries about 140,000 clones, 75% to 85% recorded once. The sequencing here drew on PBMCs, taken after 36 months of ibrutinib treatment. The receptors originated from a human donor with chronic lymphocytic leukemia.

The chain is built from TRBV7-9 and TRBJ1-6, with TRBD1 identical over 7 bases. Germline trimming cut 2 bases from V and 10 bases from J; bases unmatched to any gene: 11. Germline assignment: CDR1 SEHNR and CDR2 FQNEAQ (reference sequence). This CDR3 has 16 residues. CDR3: CASSLLGQDRTSPLHF. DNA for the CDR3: TGTGCCAGCAGCTTACTAGGACAGGATAGAACCTCACCCCTCCACTTT.

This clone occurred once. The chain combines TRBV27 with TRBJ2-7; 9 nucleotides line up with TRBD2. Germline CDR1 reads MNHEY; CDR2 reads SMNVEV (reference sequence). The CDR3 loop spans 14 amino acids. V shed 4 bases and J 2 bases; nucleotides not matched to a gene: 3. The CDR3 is CASSSSSGTYEQYF. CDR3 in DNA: TGTGCCAGCAGTTCCTCTAGCGGGACCTACGAGCAGTACTTC.

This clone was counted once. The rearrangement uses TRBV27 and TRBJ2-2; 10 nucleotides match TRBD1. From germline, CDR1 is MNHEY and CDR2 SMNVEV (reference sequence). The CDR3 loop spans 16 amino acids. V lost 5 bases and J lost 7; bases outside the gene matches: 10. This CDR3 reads CASSRPGQGSIGELFF. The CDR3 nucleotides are TGTGCCAGCAGTAGACCGGGACAGGGGAGCATCGGGGAGCTGTTTTTT.

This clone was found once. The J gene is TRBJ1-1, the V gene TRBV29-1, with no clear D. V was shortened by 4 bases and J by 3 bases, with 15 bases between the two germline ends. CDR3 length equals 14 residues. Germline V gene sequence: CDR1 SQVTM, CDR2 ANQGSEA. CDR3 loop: CSVGPTRRDTEAFF. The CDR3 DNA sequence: TGCAGCGTTGGCCCCACTAGGAGGGACACTGAAGCTTTCTTT.

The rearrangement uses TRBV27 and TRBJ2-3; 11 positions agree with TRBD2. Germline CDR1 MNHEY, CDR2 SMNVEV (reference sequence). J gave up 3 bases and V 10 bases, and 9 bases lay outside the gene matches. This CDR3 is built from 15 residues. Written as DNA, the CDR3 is TGTGCCACTAGTCCGTTAGCGGGAGGGACAGATACGCAGTATTTT. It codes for CATSPLAGGTDTQYF.

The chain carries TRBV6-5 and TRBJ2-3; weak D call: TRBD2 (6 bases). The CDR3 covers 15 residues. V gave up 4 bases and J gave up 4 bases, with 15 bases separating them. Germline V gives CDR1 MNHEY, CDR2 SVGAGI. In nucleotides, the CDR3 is TGTGCCAGCAGTTCTCGACACCGCGGGGCAGATACGCAGTATTTT. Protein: CASSSRHRGADTQYF.

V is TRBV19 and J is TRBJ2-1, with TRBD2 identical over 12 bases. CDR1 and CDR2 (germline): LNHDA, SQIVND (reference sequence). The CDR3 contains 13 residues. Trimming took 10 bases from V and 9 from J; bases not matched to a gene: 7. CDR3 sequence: CATRLAGVVEQFF. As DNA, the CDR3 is TGTGCCACTCGACTAGCGGGAGTGGTTGAGCAGTTCTTC.

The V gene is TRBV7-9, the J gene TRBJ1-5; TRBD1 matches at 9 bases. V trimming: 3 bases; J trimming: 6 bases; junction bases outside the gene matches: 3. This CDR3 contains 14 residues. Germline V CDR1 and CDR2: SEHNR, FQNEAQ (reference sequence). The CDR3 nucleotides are TGTGCCAGCAGCTTGGGGACAGGGCTTCAGCCCCAGCATTTT. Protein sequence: CASSLGTGLQPQHF.

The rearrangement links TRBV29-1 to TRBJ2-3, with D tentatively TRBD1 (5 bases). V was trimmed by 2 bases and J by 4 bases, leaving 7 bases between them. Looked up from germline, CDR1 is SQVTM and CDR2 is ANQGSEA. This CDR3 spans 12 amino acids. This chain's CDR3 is CSVETGPDTQYF. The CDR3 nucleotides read TGCAGCGTTGAAACAGGCCCAGATACGCAGTATTTT.